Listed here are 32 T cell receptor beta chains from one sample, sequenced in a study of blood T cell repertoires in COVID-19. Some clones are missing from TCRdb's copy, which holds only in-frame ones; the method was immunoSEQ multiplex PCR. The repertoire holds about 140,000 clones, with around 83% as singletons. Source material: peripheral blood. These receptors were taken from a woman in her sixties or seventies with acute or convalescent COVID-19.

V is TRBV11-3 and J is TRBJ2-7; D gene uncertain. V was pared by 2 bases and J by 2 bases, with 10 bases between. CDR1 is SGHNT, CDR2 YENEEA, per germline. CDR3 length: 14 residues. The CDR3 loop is CASSLSDGTYEQYF. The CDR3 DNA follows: TGTGCCAGCAGCTTAAGCGACGGAACCTACGAGCAGTACTTC.

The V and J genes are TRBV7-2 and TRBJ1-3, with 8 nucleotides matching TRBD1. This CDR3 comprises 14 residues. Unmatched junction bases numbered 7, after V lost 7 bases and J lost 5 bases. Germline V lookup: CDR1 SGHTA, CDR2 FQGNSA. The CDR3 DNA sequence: TGTGCCAGCACCGAGGACAGGGCCCGAAACACCATATATTTT. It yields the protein CASTEDRARNTIYF.

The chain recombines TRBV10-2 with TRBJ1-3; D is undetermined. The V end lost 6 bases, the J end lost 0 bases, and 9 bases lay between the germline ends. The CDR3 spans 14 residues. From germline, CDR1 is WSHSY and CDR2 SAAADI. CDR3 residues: CASSTVDSGNTIYF. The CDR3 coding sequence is TGCGCCAGCAGCACAGTCGACTCTGGAAACACCATATATTTT.

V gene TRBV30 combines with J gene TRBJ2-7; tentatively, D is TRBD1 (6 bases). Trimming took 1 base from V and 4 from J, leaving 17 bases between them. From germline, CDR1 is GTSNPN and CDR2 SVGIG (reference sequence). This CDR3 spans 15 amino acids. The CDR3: CAWSAKGGFNYEQYF. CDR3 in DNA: TGTGCCTGGAGTGCGAAAGGGGGTTTTAATTACGAGCAGTACTTC.

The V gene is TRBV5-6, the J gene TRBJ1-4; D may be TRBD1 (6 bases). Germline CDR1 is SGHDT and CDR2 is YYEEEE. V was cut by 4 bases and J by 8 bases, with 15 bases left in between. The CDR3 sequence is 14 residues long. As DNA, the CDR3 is TGTGCCAGCAGCGAAACAGGGTTGGGCGAAAAACTGTTTTTT. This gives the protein CASSETGLGEKLFF. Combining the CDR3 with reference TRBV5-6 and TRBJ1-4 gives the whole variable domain DAGVTQSPTHLIKTRGQQVTLRCSPKSGHDTVSWYQQALGQGPQFIFQYYEEEERQRGNFPDRFSGHQFPNYSSELNVNALLLGDSALYLCASSETGLGEKLFFGSGTQLSVL.

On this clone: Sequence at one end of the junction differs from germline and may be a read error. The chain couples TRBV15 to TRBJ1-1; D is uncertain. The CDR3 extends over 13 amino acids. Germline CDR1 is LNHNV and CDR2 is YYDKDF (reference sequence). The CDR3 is CATSRDRNSEAFF. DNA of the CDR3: TGTGCCACCAGCAGAGATAGGAACAGTGAAGCTTTCTTT.

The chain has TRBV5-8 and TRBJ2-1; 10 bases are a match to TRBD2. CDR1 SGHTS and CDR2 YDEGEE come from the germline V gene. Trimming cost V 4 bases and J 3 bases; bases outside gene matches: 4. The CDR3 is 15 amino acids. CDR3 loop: CASSISSGGYNEQFF. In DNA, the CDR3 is TGTGCCAGCAGCATATCTAGCGGGGGCTACAATGAGCAGTTCTTC.

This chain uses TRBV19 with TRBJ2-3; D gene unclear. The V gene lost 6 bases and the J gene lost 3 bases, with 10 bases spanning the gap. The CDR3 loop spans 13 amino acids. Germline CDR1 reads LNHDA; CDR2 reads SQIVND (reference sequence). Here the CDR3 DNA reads TGTGCCAGTAGCCACAGCCAAACAGATACGCAGTATTTT. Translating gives CASSHSQTDTQYF.

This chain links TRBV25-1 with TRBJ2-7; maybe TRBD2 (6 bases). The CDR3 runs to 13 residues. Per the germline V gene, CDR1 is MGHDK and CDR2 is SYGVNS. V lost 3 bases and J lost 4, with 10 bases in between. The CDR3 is CASSDRELYEQYF. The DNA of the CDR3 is TGTGCCAGCAGTGACCGGGAGCTTTACGAGCAGTACTTC.

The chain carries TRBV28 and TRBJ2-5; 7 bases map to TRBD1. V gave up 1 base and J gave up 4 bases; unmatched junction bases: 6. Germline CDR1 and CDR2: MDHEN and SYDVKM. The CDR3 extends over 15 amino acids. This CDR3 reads CASSLYLQGRETQYF. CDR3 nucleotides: TGTGCCAGCAGTTTATACCTACAGGGGCGAGAGACCCAGTACTTC.

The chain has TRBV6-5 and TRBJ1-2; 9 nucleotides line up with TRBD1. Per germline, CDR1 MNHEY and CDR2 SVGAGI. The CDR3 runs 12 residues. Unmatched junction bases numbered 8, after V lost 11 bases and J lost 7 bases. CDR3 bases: TGTGCCGGACGGACAGGGGCGTTTGGCTACACCTTC. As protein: CAGRTGAFGYTF.

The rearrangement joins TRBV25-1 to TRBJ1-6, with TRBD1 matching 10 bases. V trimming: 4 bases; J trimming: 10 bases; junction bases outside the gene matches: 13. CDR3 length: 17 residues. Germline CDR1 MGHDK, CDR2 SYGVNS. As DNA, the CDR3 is TGTGCCAGCAGTGCGACCGGGACAGGGGAGAAAAGCTCACCCCTCCACTTT. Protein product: CASSATGTGEKSSPLHF.

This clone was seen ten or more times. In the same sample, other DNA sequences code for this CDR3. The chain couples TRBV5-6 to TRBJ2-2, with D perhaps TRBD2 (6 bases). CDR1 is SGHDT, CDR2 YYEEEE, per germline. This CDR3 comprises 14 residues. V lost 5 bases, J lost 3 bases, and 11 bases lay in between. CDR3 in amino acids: CASRGGRYTGELFF. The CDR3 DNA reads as TGTGCCAGCAGGGGGGGTCGGTACACCGGGGAGCTGTTTTTT. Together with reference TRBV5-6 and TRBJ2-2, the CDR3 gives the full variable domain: DAGVTQSPTHLIKTRGQQVTLRCSPKSGHDTVSWYQQALGQGPQFIFQYYEEEERQRGNFPDRFSGHQFPNYSSELNVNALLLGDSALYLCASRGGRYTGELFFGEGSRLTVL.

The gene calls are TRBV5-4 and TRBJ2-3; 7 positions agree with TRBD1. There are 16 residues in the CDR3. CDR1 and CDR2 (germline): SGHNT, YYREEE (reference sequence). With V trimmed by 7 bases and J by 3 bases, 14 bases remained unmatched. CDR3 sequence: CASATPGTELTDTQYF. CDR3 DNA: TGTGCCAGCGCTACGCCCGGGACAGAGCTTACAGATACGCAGTATTTT.

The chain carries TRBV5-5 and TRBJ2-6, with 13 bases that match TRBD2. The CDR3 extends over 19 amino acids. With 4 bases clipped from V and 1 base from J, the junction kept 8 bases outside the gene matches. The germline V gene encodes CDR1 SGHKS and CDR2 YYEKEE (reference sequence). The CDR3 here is CASSPRTSGGLSGANVLTF. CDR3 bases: TGTGCCAGCAGCCCCCGGACTAGCGGGGGACTTTCTGGGGCCAACGTCCTGACTTTC.

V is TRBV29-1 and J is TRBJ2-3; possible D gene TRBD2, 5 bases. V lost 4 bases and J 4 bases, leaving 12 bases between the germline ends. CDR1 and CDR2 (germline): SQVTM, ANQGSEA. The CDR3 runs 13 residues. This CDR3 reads CSVGLNGADTQYF. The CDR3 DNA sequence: TGCAGCGTTGGACTAAACGGGGCAGATACGCAGTATTTT.

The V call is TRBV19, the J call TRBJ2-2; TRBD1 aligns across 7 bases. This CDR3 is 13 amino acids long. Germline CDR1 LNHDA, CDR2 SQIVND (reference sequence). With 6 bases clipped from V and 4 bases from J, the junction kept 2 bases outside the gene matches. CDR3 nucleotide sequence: TGTGCCAGTAGGGGGACAGTCACCGGGGAGCTGTTTTTT. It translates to CASRGTVTGELFF.

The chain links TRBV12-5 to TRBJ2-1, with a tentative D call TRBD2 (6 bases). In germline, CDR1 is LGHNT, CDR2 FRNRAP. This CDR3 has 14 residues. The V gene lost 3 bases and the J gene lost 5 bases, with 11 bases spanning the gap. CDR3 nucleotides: TGTGCTAGTGGTTTCTCGACTAGGAACAATGAGCAGTTCTTC. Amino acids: CASGFSTRNNEQFF.

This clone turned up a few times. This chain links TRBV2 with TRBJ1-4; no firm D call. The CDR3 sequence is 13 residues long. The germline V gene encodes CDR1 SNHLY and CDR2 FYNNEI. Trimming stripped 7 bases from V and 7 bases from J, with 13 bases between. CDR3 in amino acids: CASTSNRGEKLFF. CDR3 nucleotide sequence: TGTGCCAGCACTTCCAATCGGGGTGAAAAACTGTTTTTT.

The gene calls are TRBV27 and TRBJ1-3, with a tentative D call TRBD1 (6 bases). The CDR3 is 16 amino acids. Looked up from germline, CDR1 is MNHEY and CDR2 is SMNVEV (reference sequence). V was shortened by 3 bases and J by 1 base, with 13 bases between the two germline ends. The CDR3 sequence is CASSLGPRGSGNTIYF. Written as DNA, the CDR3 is TGTGCCAGCAGTTTGGGCCCGAGGGGGTCTGGAAACACCATATATTTT.

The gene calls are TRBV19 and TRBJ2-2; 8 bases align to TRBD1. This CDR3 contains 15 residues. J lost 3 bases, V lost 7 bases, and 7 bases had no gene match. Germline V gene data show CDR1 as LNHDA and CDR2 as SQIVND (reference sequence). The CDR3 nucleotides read TGTGCCAGTACCCGACAGGGGTCGGACACCGGGGAGCTGTTTTTT. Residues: CASTRQGSDTGELFF.

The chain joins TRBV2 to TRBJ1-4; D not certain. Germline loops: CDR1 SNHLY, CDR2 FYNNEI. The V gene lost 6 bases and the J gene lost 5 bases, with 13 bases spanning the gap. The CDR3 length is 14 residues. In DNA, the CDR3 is TGTGCCAGCAGGAAACAGAACATCAATGAAAAACTGTTTTTT. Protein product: CASRKQNINEKLFF. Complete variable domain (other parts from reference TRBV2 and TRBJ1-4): EPEVTQTPSHQVTQMGQEVILRCVPISNHLYFYWYRQILGQKVEFLVSFYNNEISEKSEIFDDQFSVERPDGSNFTLKIRSTKLEDSAMYFCASRKQNINEKLFFGSGTQLSVL.

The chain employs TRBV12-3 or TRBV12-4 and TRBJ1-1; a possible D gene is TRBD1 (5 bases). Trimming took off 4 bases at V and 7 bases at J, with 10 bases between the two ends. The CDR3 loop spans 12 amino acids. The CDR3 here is CASSSQGFEAFF. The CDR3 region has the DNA TGTGCCAGCAGTTCGCAGGGATTTGAAGCTTTCTTT.

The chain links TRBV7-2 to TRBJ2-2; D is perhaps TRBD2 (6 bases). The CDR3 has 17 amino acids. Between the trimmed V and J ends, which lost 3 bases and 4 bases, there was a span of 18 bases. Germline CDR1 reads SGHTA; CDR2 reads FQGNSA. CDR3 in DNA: TGTGCCAGCAGCTTGGACCCCCTCCTAGCGAGCACCGGGGAGCTGTTTTTT. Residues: CASSLDPLLASTGELFF.

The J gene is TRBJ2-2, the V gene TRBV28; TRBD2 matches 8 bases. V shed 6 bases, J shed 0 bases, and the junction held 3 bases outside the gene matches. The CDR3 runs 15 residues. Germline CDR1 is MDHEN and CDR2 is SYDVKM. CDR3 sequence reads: CASRLAGPNTGELFF. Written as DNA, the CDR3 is TGTGCCAGCAGATTAGCGGGGCCGAACACCGGGGAGCTGTTTTTT.

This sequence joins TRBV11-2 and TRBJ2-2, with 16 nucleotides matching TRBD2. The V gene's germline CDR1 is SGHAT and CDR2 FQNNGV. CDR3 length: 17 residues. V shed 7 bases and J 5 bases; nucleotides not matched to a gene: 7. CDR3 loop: CASIRGLAGGRTGELFF. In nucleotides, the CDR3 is TGTGCCAGCATCAGGGGACTAGCGGGGGGGCGAACCGGGGAGCTGTTTTTT.

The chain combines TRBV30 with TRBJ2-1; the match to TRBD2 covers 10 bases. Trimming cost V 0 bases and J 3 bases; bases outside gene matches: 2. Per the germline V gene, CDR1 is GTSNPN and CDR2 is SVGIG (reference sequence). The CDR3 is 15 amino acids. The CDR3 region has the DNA TGTGCCTGGAGTGTACTAGCGGGAAGCTACAATGAGCAGTTCTTC. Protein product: CAWSVLAGSYNEQFF.

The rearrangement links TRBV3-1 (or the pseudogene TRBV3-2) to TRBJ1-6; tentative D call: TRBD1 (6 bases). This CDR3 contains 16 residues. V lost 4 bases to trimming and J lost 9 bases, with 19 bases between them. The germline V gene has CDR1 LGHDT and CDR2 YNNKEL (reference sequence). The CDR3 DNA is TGTGCCAGCAGCCGAACACTAACAGGGCCGGCTTCACCCCTCCACTTT. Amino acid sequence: CASSRTLTGPASPLHF.

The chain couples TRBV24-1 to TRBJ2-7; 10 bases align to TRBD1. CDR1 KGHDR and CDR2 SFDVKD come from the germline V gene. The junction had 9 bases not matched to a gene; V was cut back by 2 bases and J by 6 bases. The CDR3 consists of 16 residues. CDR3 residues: CATSDWTGGWGGEQYF. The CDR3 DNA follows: TGTGCCACCAGTGATTGGACAGGGGGTTGGGGTGGCGAGCAGTACTTC.

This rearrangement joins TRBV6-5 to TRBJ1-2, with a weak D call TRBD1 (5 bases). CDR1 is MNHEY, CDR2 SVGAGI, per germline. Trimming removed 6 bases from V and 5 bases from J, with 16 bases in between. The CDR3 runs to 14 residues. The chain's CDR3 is CASRPDRARYGYTF. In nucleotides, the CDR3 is TGTGCCAGCAGGCCCGACAGAGCTAGGTATGGCTACACCTTC.

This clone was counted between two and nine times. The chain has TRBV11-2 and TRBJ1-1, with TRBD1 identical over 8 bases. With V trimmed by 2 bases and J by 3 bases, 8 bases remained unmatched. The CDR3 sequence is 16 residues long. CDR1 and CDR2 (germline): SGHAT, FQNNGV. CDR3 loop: CASSLLQGARYTEAFF. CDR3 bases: TGTGCCAGCAGCTTACTCCAGGGGGCTAGGTACACTGAAGCTTTCTTT.

The DNA for the CDR3 is TGTGCCAGCAGCTTAGCCACCGGGACTCTGAACACTGAAGCTTTCTTT. Translating it yields CASSLATGTLNTEAFF. The chain couples TRBV11-3 to TRBJ1-1; tentatively, D is TRBD1 (5 bases). The CDR3 spans 16 residues. Deletions cut 1 base from V and 0 bases from J, with 12 bases between. Germline V gives CDR1 SGHNT, CDR2 YENEEA.